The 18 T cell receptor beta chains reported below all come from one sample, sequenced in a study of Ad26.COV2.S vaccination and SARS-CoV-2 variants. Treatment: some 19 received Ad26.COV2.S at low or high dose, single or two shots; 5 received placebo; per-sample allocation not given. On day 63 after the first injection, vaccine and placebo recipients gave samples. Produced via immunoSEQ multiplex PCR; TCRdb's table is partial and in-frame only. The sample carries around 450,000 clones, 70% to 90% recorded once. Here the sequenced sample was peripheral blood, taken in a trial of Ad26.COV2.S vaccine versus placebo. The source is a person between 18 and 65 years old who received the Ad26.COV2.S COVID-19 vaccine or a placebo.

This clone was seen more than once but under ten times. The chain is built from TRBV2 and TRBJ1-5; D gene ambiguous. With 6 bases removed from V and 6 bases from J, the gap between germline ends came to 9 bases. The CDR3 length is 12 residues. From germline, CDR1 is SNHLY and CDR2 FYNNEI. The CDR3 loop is CASRASGQPQHF. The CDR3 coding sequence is TGTGCCAGCAGGGCCAGCGGTCAGCCCCAGCATTTT.

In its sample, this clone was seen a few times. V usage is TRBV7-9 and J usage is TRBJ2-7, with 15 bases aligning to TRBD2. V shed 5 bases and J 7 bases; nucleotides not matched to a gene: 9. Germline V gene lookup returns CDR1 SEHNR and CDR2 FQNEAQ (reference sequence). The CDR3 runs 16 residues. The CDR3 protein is CASSKGLAGGQSEQYF. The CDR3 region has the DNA TGTGCCAGCAGCAAAGGACTAGCGGGAGGGCAAAGTGAGCAGTACTTC. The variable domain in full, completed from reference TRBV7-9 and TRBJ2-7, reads DTGVSQNPRHKITKRGQNVTFRCDPISEHNRLYWYRQTLGQGPEFLTYFQNEAQLEKSRLLSDRFSAERPKGSFSTLEIQRTEQGDSAMYLCASSKGLAGGQSEQYFGPGTRLTVT.

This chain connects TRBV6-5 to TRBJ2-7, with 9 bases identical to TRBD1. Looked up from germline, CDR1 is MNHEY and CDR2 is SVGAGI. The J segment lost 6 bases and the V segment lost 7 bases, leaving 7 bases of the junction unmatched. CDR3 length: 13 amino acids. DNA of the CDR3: TGTGCCAGCACGCCGGGACAGGGACTCGAGCAGTACTTC. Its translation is CASTPGQGLEQYF.

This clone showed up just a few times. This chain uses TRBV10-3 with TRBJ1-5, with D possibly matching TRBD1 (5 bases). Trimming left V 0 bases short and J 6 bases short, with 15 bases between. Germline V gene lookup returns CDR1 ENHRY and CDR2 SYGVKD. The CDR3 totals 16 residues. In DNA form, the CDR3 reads TGTGCCATCAGTGAGTCGTCTCAGGTGGGGGGTCAGCCCCAGCATTTT. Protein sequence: CAISESSQVGGQPQHF.

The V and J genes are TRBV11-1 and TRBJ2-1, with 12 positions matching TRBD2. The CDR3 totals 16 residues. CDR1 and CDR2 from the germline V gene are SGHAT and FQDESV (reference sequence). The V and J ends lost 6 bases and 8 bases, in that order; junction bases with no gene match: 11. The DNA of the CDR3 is TGTGCCAGCAGTGCCACTCTAGCGGGAGGGGTCTATGAGCAGTTCTTC. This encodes CASSATLAGGVYEQFF.

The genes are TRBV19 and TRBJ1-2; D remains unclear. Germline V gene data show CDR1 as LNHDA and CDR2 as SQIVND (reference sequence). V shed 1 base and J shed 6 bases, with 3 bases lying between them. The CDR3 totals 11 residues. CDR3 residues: CASSIGNGYTF. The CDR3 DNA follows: TGTGCCAGTAGTATAGGAAATGGCTACACCTTC.

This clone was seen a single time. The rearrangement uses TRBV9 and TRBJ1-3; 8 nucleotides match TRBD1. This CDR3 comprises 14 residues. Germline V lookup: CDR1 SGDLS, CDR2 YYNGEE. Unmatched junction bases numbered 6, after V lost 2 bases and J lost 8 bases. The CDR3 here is CASSVRQGSDTIYF. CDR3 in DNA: TGTGCCAGCAGCGTCCGACAGGGGAGTGACACCATATATTTT.

CDR3 region: CASSYAQRYNEQFF. In DNA, the CDR3 is TGTGCCAGCAGTTATGCCCAGCGTTACAATGAGCAGTTCTTC. The rearrangement links TRBV28 to TRBJ2-1; no definite D call. Trimming pared 4 bases from V and 4 bases from J, leaving 11 bases between. The germline CDR1 and CDR2 sequences are MDHEN and SYDVKM. This CDR3 region has 14 residues.

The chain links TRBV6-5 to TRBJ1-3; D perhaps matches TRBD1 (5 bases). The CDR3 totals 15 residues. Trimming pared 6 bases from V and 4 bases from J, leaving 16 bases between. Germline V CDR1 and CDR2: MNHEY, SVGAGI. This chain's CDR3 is CASSKTGAPGNTIYF. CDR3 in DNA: TGTGCCAGCAGCAAGACTGGGGCCCCGGGAAACACCATATATTTT.

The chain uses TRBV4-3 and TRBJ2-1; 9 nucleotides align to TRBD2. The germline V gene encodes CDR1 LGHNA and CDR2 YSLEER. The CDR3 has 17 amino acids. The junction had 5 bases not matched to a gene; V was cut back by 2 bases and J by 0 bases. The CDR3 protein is CASSQIAGASSYNEQFF. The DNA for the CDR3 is TGCGCCAGCAGCCAAATAGCGGGGGCGAGCTCCTACAATGAGCAGTTCTTC.

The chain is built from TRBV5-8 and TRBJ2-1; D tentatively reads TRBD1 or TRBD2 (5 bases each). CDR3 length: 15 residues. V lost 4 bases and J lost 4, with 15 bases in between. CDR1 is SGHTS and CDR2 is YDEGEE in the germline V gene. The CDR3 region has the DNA TGTGCCAGCAGCCCGAGGGGAGCCACTTACAATGAGCAGTTCTTC. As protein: CASSPRGATYNEQFF.

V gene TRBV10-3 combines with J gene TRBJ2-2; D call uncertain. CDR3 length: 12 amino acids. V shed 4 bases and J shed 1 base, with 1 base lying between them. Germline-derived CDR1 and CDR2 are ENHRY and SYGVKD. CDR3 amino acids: CAISGNTGELFF. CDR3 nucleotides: TGTGCCATCAGTGGGAACACCGGGGAGCTGTTTTTT.

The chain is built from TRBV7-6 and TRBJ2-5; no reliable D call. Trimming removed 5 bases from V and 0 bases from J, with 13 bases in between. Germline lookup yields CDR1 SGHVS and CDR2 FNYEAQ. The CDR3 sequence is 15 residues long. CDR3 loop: CASSPPLDYQETQYF. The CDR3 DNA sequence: TGTGCCAGCAGCCCTCCCCTCGACTACCAAGAGACCCAGTACTTC.

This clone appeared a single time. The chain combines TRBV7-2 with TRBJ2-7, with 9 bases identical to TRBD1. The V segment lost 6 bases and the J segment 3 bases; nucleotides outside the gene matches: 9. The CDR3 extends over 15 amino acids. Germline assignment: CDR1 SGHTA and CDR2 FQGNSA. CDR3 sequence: CASSRYGTGIYEQYF. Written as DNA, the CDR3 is TGTGCCAGCAGTCGCTATGGGACAGGGATCTACGAGCAGTACTTC.

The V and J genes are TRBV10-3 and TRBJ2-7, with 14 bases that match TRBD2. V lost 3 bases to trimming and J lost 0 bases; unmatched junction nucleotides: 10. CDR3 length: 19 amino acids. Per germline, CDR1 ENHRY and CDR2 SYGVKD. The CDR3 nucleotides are TGTGCCATCAGTGATCCCCCGGGGACTAGCGGGAGAACCTCCTACGAGCAGTACTTC. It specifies CAISDPPGTSGRTSYEQYF.

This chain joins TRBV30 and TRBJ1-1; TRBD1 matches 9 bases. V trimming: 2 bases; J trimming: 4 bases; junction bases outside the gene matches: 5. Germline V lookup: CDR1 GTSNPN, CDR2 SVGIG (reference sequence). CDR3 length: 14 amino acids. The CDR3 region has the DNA TGTGCCTGGAGTCCCGGGACAGGGTTCACTGAAGCTTTCTTT. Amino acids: CAWSPGTGFTEAFF.

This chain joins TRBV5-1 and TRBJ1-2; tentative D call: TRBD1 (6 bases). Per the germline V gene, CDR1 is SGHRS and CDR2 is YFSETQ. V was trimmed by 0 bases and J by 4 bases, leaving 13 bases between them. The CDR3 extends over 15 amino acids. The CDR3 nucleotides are TGCGCCAGCAGCTTGGGTGGGGGCGCCAGCTATGGCTACACCTTC. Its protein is CASSLGGGASYGYTF.

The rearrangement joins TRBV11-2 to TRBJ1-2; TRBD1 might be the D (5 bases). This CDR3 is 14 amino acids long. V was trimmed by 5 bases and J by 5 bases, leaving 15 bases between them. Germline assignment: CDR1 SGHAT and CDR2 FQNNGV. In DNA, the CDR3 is TGTGCCAGCAGCCCATACGGGACGTATTATGGCTACACCTTC. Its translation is CASSPYGTYYGYTF.